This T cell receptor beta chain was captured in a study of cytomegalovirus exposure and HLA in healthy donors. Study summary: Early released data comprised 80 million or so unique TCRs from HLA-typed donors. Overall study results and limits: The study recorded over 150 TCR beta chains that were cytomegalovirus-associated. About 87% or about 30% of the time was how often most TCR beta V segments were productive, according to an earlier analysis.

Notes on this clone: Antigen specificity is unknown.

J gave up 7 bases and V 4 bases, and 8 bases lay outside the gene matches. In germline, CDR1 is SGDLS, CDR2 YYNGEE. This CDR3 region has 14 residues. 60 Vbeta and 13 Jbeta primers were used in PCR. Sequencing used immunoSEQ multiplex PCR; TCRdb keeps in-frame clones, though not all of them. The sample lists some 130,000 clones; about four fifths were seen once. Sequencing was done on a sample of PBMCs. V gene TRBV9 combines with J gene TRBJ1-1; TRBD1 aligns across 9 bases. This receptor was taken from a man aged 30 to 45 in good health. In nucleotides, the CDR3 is TGTGCCAGCAGCAGACAGGGGGGGTGGGGTGAAGCTTTCTTT. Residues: CASSRQGGWGEAFF. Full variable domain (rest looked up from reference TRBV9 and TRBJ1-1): DSGVTQTPKHLITATGQRVTLRCSPRSGDLSVYWYQQSLDQGLQFLIQYYNGEERAKGNILERFSAQQFPDLHSELNLSSLELGDSALYFCASSRQGGWGEAFFGQGTRLTVV.